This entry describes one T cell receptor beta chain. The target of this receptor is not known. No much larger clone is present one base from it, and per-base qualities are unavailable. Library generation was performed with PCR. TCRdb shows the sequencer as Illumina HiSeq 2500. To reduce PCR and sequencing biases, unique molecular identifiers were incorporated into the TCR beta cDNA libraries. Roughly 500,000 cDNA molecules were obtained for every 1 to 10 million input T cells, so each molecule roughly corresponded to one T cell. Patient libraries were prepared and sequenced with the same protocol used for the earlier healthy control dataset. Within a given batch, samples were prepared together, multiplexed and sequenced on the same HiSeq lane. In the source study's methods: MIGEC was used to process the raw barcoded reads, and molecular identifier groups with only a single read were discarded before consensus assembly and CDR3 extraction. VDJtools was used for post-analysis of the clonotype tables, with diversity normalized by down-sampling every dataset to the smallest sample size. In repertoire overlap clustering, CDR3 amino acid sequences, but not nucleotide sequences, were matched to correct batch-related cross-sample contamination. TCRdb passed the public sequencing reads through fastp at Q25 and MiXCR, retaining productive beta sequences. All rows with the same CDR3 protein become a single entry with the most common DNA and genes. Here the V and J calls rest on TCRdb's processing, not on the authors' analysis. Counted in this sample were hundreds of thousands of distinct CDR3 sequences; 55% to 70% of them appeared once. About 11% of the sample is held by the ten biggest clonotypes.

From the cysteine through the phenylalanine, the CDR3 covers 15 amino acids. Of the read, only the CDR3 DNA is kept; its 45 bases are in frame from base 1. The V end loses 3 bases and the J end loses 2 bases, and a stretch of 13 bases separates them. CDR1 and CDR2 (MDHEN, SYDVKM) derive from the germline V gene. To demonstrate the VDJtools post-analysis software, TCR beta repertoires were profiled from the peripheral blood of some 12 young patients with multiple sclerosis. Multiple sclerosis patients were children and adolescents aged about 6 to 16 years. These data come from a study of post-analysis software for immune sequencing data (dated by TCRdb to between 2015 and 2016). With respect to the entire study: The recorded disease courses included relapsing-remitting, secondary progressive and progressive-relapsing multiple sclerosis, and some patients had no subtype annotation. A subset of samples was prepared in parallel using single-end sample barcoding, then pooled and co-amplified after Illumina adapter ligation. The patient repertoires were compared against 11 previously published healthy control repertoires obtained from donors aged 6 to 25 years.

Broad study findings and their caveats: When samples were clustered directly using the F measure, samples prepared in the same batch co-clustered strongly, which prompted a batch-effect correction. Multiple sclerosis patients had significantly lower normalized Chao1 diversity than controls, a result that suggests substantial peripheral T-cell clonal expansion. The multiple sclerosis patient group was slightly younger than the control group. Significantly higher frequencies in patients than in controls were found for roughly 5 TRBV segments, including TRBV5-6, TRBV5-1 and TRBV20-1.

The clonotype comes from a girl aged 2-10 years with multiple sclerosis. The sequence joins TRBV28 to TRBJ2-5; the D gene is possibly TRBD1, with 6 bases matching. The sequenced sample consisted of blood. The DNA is TGTGCCAGCAGTTTTTCGGACAGCGTTCAAGAGACCCAGTACTTC. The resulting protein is CASSFSDSVQETQYF.